What follows describes a single T cell receptor (beta chain). The V gene's germline CDR1 is SGHNT and CDR2 YYREEE (reference sequence). Trimming took off 4 bases at V and 2 bases at J, with 15 bases between the two ends. The CDR3 consists of 16 residues. Participant age was about 18 to 100 years, and participants resided in about 25 US areas. Cohort 3 donors counted as recovered after two negative PCRs, clearance, or resolved symptoms. Data came from immunoSEQ multiplex PCR; TCRdb stores just in-frame clones and leaves some out. The table records around 230,000 clones, around 90% of them present only once. The data were taken from a study of blood T cell repertoires in COVID-19. Across the whole study: Whether acute or convalescent, the COVID-19 samples came from the United States, Italy and Spain.

The sequencing sample was made of PBMCs or T cells enriched from blood (not recorded which). The source is a woman in her twenties or thirties who had recovered from COVID-19. V and J are TRBV5-4 and TRBJ2-2, with D maybe TRBD2 (5 bases). Here the CDR3 DNA reads TGTGCCAGCAGCACCCGGACTGGACCTAACACCGGGGAGCTGTTTTTT. This encodes CASSTRTGPNTGELFF.